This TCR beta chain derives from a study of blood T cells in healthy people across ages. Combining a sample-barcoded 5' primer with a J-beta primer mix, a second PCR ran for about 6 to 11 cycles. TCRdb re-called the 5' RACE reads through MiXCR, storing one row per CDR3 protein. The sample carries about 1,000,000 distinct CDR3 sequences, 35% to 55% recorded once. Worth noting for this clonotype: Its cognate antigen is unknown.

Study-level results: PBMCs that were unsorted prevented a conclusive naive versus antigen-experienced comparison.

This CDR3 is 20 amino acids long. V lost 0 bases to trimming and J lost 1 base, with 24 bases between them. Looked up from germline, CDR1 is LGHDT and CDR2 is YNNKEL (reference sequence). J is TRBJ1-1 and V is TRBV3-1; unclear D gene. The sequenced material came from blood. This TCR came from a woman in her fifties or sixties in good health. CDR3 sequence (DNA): TGTGCCAGCAGCCAAGAAGTGGAACTAATCGGGTCTCGGAGGAACACTGAAGCTTTCTTT. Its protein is CASSQEVELIGSRRNTEAFF. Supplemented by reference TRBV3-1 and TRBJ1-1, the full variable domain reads DTAVSQTPKYLVTQMGNDKSIKCEQNLGHDTMYWYKQDSKKFLKIMFSYNNKELIINETVPNRFSPKSPDKAHLNLHINSLELGDSAVYFCASSQEVELIGSRRNTEAFFGQGTRLTVV.